The 9 T cell receptor beta chains reported below all come from one sample, sequenced in a study of neurological immune-mediated disorders. TCRdb redid the calling of the 5' RACE reads with MiXCR, one entry per CDR3 protein. Here the sample spans under 70,000 distinct CDR3 sequences, around 3.5% being singletons. The sample consisted of PBMCs. The receptor set was obtained from a young woman with multiple sclerosis.

This clonotype was detected ten times or more. The CDR3 DNA follows: TGTGCCAGCTGCCTAAGGTGCACTGAAGCTTTCTTT. It specifies CASCLRCTEAFF. The V gene is TRBV11-2, the J gene TRBJ1-1; D unclear. Germline V gene data show CDR1 as SGHAT and CDR2 as FQNNGV. Trimming took 8 bases from V and 4 from J, leaving 11 bases between them. The CDR3 has 12 amino acids. Looking up the rest from reference TRBV11-2 and TRBJ1-1 gives the full variable domain: EAGVAQSPRYKIIEKRQSVAFWCNPISGHATLYWYQQILGQGPKLLIQFQNNGVVDDSQLPKDRFSAERLKGVDSTLKIQPAKLEDSAVYLCASCLRCTEAFFGQGTRLTVV.

At least ten counts were recorded for this clonotype. This rearrangement joins TRBV29-1 to TRBJ1-2; 7 bases align to TRBD1. The V and J ends lost 7 bases and 4 bases, in that order; junction bases with no gene match: 6. CDR1 is SQVTM, CDR2 ANQGSEA, per germline. The length of the CDR3 is 12 residues. The chain's CDR3 is CSAGQAAYGYTF. The CDR3 nucleotides read TGCAGCGCCGGACAGGCAGCCTATGGCTACACCTTC.

This clonotype was found many times. The chain employs TRBV7-9 and TRBJ2-5; D is unclear. Trimming stripped 2 bases from V and 1 base from J, with 8 bases between. This CDR3 is built from 14 residues. The germline gives CDR1 SEHNR, CDR2 FQNEAQ (reference sequence). For the CDR3, the DNA is TGTGCCAGCAGCTTAATAGGCCCCCAAGAGACCCAGTACTTC. Its protein product is CASSLIGPQETQYF.

Regarding this clonotype: This may arise from a read error, as a much more abundant clone is one base away. The chain recombines TRBV20-1 with TRBJ1-6, with no clear D. Trimming removed 0 bases at V and 9 bases at J, with 6 bases between. The CDR3 is 12 amino acids. Germline CDR1 is DFQATT and CDR2 is SNEGSKA (reference sequence). The CDR3 loop reads CSARDKGSPLHF. CDR3 sequence (DNA): TGCAGTGCTAGAGATAAGGGTTCACCCCTCCACTTT.

This clonotype occurred many times. V gene TRBV7-2 combines with J gene TRBJ1-2, with 9 positions matching TRBD1. Per the germline V gene, CDR1 is SGHTA and CDR2 is FQGNSA. The trim removed 5 bases at V and 11 bases at J, leaving 15 bases unmatched. The CDR3 is 15 amino acids. The DNA of the CDR3 is TGTGCCAGCAGCCCCATTGGACAGGGGCCAAGGAGGTACACCTTC. Its protein product is CASSPIGQGPRRYTF.

In its sample, this clonotype was seen many times. The chain recombines TRBV5-5 with TRBJ1-6, with unresolved D. The CDR3 length is 16 residues. The germline gives CDR1 SGHKS, CDR2 YYEKEE (reference sequence). V shed 2 bases and J shed 2 bases, with 11 bases lying between them. Here the CDR3 DNA reads TGTGCCAGCAGCTTAGCGGGGTCGACCTATAATTCACCCCTCCACTTT. Protein: CASSLAGSTYNSPLHF.

This clonotype was detected ten times or more. The V gene is TRBV20-1, the J gene TRBJ1-2; perhaps TRBD1 as D (6 bases). Germline-derived CDR1 and CDR2 are DFQATT and SNEGSKA (reference sequence). The CDR3 covers 11 residues. For the CDR3, the DNA is TGCAGCGGGACATCTTGGTCTGGCTACACCTTC. Translating gives CSGTSWSGYTF.

This clonotype came up many times. This chain uses TRBV5-1 with TRBJ1-5; 11 positions agree with TRBD1. This CDR3 is 16 amino acids long. The V segment lost 2 bases and the J segment 4 bases; nucleotides outside the gene matches: 5. Germline-derived CDR1 and CDR2 are SGHRS and YFSETQ. This CDR3 is CASSLTGTGGNQPQHF. The CDR3 region has the DNA TGCGCCAGCAGCTTAACCGGGACAGGGGGGAATCAGCCCCAGCATTTT.

This clonotype occurred many times. The chain couples TRBV5-6 to TRBJ2-2, with 7 bases that match TRBD1. V trimming: 4 bases; J trimming: 4 bases; junction bases outside the gene matches: 7. The CDR3 is 15 amino acids. Germline-derived CDR1 and CDR2 are SGHDT and YYEEEE. The CDR3 protein is CASSPTGVGTGELFF. The CDR3 DNA reads TGTGCCAGCAGCCCAACAGGGGTCGGCACCGGGGAGCTGTTTTTT.